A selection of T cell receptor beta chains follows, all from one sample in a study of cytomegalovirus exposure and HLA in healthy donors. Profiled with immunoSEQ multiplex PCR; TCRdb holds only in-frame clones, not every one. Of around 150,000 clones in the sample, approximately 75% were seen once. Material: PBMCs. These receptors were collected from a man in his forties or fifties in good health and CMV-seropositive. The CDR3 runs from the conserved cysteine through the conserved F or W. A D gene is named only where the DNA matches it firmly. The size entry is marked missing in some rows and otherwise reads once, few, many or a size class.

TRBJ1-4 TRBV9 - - CASSKGLWTGEKLFF TGTGCCAGCAGCAAGGGACTGTGGACCGGTGAAAAACTGTTTTTT
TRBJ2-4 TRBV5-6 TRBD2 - CASSHRRGGRLDIQYF TGTGCCAGCAGTCACCGTCGCGGGGGAAGGCTGGACATTCAGTACTTC
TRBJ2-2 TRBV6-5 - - CALTGHTGELFF TGTGCCTTAACAGGACACACCGGGGAGCTGTTTTTT
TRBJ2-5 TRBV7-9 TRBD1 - CASSPGQQETQYF TGTGCCAGCAGCCCGGGACAGCAAGAGACCCAGTACTTC
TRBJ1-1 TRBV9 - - CASSVDGRENTEAFF TGTGCCAGCAGCGTAGATGGACGGGAGAACACTGAAGCTTTCTTT
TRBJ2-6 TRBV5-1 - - CASSFGGASGANVLTF TGCGCCAGCAGCTTTGGAGGGGCCTCTGGGGCCAACGTCCTGACTTTC
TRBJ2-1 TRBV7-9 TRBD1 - CASTGGPYNEQFF TGTGCCAGCACAGGGGGACCCTACAATGAGCAGTTCTTC
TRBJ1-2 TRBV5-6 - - CASSLQYDPSTDYGYTF TGTGCCAGCAGCCTACAATACGACCCATCCACAGACTATGGCTACACCTTC
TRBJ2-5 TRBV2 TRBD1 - CASSERGQGRRAETQYF TGTGCCAGCAGTGAAAGGGGACAGGGAAGGAGAGCGGAGACCCAGTACTTC
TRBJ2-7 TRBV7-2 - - CASSLDRSVNNEQYF TGTGCCAGCAGCTTAGACCGGAGCGTGAACAACGAGCAGTACTTC
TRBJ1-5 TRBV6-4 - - CASSDFEGQPQHF TGTGCCAGCAGTGACTTCGAGGGACAGCCCCAGCATTTT
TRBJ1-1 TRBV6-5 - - CASSTTGMNTEAFF TGTGCCAGCAGTACGACAGGAATGAACACTGAAGCTTTCTTT
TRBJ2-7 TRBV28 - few CASSSLGAGDFHEQYF TGTGCCAGCAGTTCCCTGGGGGCGGGAGACTTCCACGAGCAGTACTTC
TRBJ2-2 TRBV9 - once CASSVAANTGELFF TGTGCCAGCAGCGTCGCGGCGAACACCGGGGAGCTGTTTTTT
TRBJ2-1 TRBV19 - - CASSTAGLLSLGEQFF TGTGCCAGTAGTACCGCGGGCCTCCTAAGTCTAGGTGAGCAGTTCTTC
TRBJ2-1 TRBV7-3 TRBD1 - CASSSGQGVYNEQFF TGTGCCAGCAGCTCCGGACAGGGGGTCTACAATGAGCAGTTCTTC
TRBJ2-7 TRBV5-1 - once CASSLDQGSYEQYF TGCGCCAGCAGCTTGGATCAGGGGTCCTACGAGCAGTACTTC
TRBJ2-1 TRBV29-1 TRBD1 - CSVVIGRDRGQNEQFF TGCAGCGTTGTTATCGGCCGGGACAGGGGGCAGAATGAGCAGTTCTTC
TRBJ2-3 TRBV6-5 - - CASSYSSFSSTDTQYF TGTGCCAGCAGTTACTCTTCCTTTTCTAGCACAGATACGCAGTATTTT
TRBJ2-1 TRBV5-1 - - CASSLVPSVRENNEQFF TGCGCCAGCAGCTTGGTACCTAGCGTGCGTGAGAACAATGAGCAGTTCTTC
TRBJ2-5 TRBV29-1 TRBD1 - CSVGQGQETQYF TGCAGCGTAGGACAGGGGCAAGAGACCCAGTACTTC
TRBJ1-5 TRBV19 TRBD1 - CASRRDRGGDQPQHF TGTGCCAGTAGGAGGGACAGGGGAGGAGATCAGCCCCAGCATTTT
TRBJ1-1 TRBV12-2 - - CASRLNRVIWGTPLKTTEAFF TGTGCAAGTCGCTTAAATCGTGTAATTTGGGGGACTCCTCTTAAAACCACTGAAGCTTTCTTT